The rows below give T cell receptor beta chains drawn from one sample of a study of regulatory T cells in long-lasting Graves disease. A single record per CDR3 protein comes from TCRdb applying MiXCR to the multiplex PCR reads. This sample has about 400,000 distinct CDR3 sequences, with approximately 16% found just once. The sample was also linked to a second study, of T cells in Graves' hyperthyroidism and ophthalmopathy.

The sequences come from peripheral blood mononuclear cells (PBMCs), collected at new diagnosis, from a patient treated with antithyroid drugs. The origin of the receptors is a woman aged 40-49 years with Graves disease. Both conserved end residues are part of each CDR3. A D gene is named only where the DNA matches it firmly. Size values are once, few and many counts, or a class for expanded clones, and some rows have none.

CDR3: CAISRQQGNTGELFF
DNA: TGTGCCATCAGCAGACAACAGGGGAACACCGGGGAGCTGTTTTTT
V: TRBV10-3
D: -
size: many
J: TRBJ2-2

CDR3: CASSLSGSRTGELFF
DNA: TGTGCCAGCAGCTTATCCGGGAGTAGGACCGGGGAGCTGTTTTTT
V: TRBV5-6
D: -
size: -
J: TRBJ2-2

CDR3: CSAPASGGTDTQYF
DNA: TGCAGTGCTCCCGCTAGCGGTGGCACAGATACGCAGTATTTT
V: TRBV20-1
D: TRBD2
size: few
J: TRBJ2-3

CDR3: CASSLQYNQPQHF
DNA: TGTGCCAGCAGTCTTCAATACAATCAGCCCCAGCATTTT
V: TRBV28
D: -
size: many
J: TRBJ1-5

CDR3: CATSDGSGQGDEQFF
DNA: TGTGCCACCAGTGACGGTTCGGGACAGGGGGATGAGCAGTTCTTC
V: TRBV24-1
D: TRBD1
size: -
J: TRBJ2-1

CDR3: CASSLSRSNEQFF
DNA: TGTGCCAGCTCACTTTCAAGGTCCAATGAGCAGTTCTTC
V: TRBV18
D: -
size: few
J: TRBJ2-1

CDR3: CASSLTIGLEQFF
DNA: TGTGCCAGCAGCTTAACTATAGGCCTTGAGCAGTTCTTC
V: TRBV7-2
D: -
size: many
J: TRBJ2-1

CDR3: CASSFTGLAGDVTGELFF
DNA: TGCGCCAGCAGCTTTACGGGACTAGCGGGAGATGTTACCGGGGAGCTGTTTTTT
V: TRBV4-1
D: TRBD2
size: -
J: TRBJ2-2

CDR3: CASSQETTSGSGEQYF
DNA: TGTGCCAGCAGCCAAGAGACGACTAGCGGGAGTGGCGAGCAGTACTTC
V: TRBV3-1
D: TRBD2
size: -
J: TRBJ2-7

CDR3: CASSQGAGVAYEQYF
DNA: TGTGCCAGCAGCCAAGGGGCGGGAGTTGCCTACGAGCAGTACTTC
V: TRBV14
D: TRBD2
size: few
J: TRBJ2-7

CDR3: CASSPPHRVEETQYF
DNA: TGTGCCAGCAGCCCCCCCCACAGGGTCGAAGAGACCCAGTACTTC
V: TRBV11-2
D: -
size: many
J: TRBJ2-5

CDR3: CASSLKRNYEQYF
DNA: TGTGCCAGCAGCTTAAAACGAAACTACGAGCAGTACTTC
V: TRBV11-3
D: -
size: many
J: TRBJ2-7

CDR3: CASSSAPGLAGGPSTDTQYF
DNA: TGTGCCAGCAGCTCGGCCCCGGGACTAGCGGGAGGGCCCAGCACAGATACGCAGTATTTT
V: TRBV7-8
D: TRBD2
size: many
J: TRBJ2-3

CDR3: CASSHTGLSYEQYF
DNA: TGTGCCAGCAGCCATACAGGGTTGTCCTACGAGCAGTACTTC
V: TRBV3-1
D: -
size: few
J: TRBJ2-7

CDR3: CSARKDSYSNQPQHF
DNA: TGCAGTGCTAGAAAAGACAGCTATAGCAATCAGCCCCAGCATTTT
V: TRBV20-1
D: -
size: few
J: TRBJ1-5

CDR3: CASSQGGELEAFF
DNA: TGCGCCAGCAGCCAAGGAGGGGAGCTTGAAGCTTTCTTT
V: TRBV4-3
D: -
size: few
J: TRBJ1-1

CDR3: CASSLRGGRPEAFF
DNA: TGTGCCAGCAGCCTTCGGGGGGGTAGGCCTGAAGCTTTCTTT
V: TRBV3-1
D: -
size: many
J: TRBJ1-1

CDR3: CASSPLEGAETQYF
DNA: TGTGCCAGTAGTCCCCTGGAGGGGGCGGAGACCCAGTACTTC
V: TRBV19
D: -
size: -
J: TRBJ2-5